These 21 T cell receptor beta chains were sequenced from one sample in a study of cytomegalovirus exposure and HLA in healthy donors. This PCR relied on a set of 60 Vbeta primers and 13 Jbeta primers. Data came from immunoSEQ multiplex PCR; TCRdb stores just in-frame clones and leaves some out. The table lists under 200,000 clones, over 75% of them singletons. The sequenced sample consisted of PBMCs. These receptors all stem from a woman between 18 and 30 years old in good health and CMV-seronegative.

CDR3 nucleotides: TGTGCCAGCAGGGGACAGGGCTACACTGAAGCTTTCTTT. This translates into CASRGQGYTEAFF. The chain employs TRBV2 and TRBJ1-1; 9 nucleotides align to TRBD1. Germline values: CDR1 SNHLY, CDR2 FYNNEI. The CDR3 consists of 13 residues. The J segment lost 3 bases and the V segment lost 6 bases, leaving 2 bases of the junction unmatched.

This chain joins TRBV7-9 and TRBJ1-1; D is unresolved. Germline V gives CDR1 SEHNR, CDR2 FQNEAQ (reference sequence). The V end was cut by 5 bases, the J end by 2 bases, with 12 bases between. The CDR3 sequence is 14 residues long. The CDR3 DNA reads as TGTGCCAGCAGCCACCATACAAGTAACACTGAAGCTTTCTTT. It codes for CASSHHTSNTEAFF. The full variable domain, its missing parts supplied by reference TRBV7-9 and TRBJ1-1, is DTGVSQNPRHKITKRGQNVTFRCDPISEHNRLYWYRQTLGQGPEFLTYFQNEAQLEKSRLLSDRFSAERPKGSFSTLEIQRTEQGDSAMYLCASSHHTSNTEAFFGQGTRLTVV.

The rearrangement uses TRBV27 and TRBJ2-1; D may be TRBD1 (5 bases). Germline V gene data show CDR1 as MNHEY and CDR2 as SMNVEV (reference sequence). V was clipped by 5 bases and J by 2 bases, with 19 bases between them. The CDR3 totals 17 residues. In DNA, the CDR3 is TGTGCCAGCAGTCCAAAACCAGGGTTTCCTACCTACAATGAGCAGTTCTTC. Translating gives CASSPKPGFPTYNEQFF.

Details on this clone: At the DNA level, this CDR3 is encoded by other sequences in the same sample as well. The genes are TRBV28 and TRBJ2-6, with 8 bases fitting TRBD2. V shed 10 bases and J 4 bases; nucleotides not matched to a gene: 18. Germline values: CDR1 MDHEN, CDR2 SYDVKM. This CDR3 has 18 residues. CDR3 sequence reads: CAISDPRLGGAGANVLTF. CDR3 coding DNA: TGTGCCATCTCGGACCCCCGCCTCGGGGGGGCCGGGGCCAACGTCCTGACTTTC.

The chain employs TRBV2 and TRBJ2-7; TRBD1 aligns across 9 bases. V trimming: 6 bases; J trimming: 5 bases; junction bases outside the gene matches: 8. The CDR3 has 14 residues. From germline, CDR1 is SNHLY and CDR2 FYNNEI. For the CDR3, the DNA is TGTGCCAGCAGCAAGGGACAGGGTCTCGACGAGCAGTACTTC. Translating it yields CASSKGQGLDEQYF.

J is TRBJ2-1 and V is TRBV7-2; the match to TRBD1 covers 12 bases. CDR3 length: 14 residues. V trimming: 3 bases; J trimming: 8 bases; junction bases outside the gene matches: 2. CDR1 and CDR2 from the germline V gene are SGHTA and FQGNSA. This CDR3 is CASSLGTGGYEQFF. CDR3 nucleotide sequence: TGTGCCAGCAGCTTGGGGACAGGGGGCTATGAGCAGTTCTTC. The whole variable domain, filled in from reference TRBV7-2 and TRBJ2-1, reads GAGVSQSPSNKVTEKGKDVELRCDPISGHTALYWYRQSLGQGLEFLIYFQGNSAPDKSGLPSDRFSAERTGGSVSTLTIQRTQQEDSAVYLCASSLGTGGYEQFFGPGTRLTVL.

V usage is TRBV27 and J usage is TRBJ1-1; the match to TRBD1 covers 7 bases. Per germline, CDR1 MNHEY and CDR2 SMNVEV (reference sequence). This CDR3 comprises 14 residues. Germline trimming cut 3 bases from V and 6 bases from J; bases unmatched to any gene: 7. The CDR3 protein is CASSFIQGGSEAFF. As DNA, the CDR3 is TGTGCCAGCAGTTTTATCCAAGGGGGCTCTGAAGCTTTCTTT.

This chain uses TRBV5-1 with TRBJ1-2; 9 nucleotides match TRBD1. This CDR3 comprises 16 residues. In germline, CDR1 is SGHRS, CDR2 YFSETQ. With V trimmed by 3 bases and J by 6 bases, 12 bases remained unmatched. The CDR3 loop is CASSWGGTGTGNGYTF. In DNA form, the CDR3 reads TGCGCCAGCAGCTGGGGGGGTACCGGGACAGGGAATGGCTACACCTTC.

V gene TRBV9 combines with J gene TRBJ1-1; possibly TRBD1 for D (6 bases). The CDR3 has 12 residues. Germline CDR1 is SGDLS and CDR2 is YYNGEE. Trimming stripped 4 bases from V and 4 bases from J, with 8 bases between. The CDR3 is CASSSGATEAFF. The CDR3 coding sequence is TGTGCCAGCAGCTCAGGGGCCACTGAAGCTTTCTTT.

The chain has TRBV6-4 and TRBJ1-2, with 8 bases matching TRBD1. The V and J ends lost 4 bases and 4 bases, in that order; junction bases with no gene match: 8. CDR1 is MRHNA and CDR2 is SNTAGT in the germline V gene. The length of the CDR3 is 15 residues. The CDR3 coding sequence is TGTGCCAGCAGTGCCTATGGACAGGGCGGCTATGGCTACACCTTC. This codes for CASSAYGQGGYGYTF.

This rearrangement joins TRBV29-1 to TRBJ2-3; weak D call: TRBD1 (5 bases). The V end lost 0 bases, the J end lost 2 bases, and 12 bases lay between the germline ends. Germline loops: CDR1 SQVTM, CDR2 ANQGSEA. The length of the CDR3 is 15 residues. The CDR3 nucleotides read TGCAGCGTTGAAGATAGGACAAGAAACACAGATACGCAGTATTTT. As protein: CSVEDRTRNTDTQYF.

The CDR3 DNA reads TGCAGTGGATACAACTCCTACGAGCAGTACTTC. Protein: CSGYNSYEQYF. The V call is TRBV20-1, the J call TRBJ2-7, with D unresolved. CDR3 length equals 11 residues. Trimming removed 7 bases from V and 0 bases from J, with 7 bases in between. Germline V lookup: CDR1 DFQATT, CDR2 SNEGSKA (reference sequence).

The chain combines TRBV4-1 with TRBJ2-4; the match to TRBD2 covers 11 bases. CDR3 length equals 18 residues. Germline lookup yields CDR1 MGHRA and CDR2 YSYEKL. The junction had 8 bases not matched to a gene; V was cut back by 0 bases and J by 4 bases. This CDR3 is CASSQDPLAGGTKNIQYF. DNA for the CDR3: TGCGCCAGCAGCCAAGATCCCCTAGCGGGGGGAACTAAAAACATTCAGTACTTC.

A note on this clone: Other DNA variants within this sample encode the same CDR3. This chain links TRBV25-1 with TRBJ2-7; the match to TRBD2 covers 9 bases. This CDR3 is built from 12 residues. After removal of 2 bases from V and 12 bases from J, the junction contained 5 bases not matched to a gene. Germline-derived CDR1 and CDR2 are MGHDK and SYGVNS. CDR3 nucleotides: TGTGCCAGCAGTGAAGTTAGCGGGAGCGTGTACTTC. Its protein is CASSEVSGSVYF.

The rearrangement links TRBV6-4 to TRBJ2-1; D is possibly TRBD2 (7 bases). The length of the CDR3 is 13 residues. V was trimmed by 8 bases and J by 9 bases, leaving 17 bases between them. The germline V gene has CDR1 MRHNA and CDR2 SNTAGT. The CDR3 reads CASRREGGGEQFF. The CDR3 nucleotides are TGTGCCAGCCGCAGGGAGGGAGGGGGTGAGCAGTTCTTC.

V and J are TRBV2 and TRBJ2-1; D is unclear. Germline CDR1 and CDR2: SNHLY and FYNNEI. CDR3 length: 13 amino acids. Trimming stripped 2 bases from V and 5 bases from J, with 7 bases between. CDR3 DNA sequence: TGTGCCAGCAGTGAACTCGGTGACAATGAGCAGTTCTTC. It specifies CASSELGDNEQFF.

CDR3 amino acids: CASRRQGKAFF. CDR3 DNA: TGTGCCAGCAGACGACAGGGGAAAGCTTTCTTT. The chain combines TRBV6-5 with TRBJ1-1, with 8 bases aligning to TRBD1. CDR3 length: 11 residues. Germline trimming cut 6 bases from V and 9 bases from J; bases unmatched to any gene: 3. The germline V gene has CDR1 MNHEY and CDR2 SVGAGI.

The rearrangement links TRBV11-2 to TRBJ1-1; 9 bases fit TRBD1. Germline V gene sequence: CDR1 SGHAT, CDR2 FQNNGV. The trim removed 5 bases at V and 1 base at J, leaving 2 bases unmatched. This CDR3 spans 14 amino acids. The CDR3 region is CASSLQGANTEAFF. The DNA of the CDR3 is TGTGCCAGCAGCCTACAGGGGGCGAACACTGAAGCTTTCTTT.

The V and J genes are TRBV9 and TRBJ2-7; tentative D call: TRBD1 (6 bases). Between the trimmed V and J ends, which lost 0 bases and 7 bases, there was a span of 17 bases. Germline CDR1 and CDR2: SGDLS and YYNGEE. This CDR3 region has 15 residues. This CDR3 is CASSVGPGALREQYF. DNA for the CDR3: TGTGCCAGCAGCGTAGGTCCAGGGGCCCTACGGGAGCAGTACTTC.

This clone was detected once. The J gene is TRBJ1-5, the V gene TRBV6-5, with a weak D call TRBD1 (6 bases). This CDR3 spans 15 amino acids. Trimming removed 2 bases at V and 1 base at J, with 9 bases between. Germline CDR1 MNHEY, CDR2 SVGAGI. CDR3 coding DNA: TGTGCCAGCAGTTACACCAGGGGAAGCAATCAGCCCCAGCATTTT. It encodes CASSYTRGSNQPQHF.

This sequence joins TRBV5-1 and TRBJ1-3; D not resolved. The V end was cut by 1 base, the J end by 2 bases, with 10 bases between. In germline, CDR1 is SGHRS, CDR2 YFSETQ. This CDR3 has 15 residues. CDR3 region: CASSLTGDTGNTIYF. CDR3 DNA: TGCGCCAGCAGCTTGACGGGAGACACTGGAAACACCATATATTTT. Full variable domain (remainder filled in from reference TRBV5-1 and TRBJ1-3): KAGVTQTPRYLIKTRGQQVTLSCSPISGHRSVSWYQQTPGQGLQFLFEYFSETQRNKGNFPGRFSGRQFSNSRSEMNVSTLELGDSALYLCASSLTGDTGNTIYFGEGSWLTVV.